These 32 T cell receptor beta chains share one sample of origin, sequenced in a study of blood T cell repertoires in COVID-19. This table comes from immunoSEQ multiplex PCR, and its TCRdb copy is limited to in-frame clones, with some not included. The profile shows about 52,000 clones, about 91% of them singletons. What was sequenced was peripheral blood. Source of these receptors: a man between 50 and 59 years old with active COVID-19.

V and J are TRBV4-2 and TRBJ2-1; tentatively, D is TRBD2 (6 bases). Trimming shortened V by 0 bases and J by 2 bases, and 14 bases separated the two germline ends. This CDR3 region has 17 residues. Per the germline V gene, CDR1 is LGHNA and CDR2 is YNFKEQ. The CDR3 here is CASSQDWRGGTYNEQFF. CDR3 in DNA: TGTGCCAGCAGCCAAGATTGGAGGGGAGGCACCTACAATGAGCAGTTCTTC.

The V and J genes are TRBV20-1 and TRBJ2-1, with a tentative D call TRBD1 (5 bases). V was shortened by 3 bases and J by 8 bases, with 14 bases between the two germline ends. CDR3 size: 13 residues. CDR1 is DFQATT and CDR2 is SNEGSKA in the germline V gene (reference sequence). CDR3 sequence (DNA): TGCAGTGCTAGTGGCAGGGTGCAGGATGAGCAGTTCTTC. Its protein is CSASGRVQDEQFF.

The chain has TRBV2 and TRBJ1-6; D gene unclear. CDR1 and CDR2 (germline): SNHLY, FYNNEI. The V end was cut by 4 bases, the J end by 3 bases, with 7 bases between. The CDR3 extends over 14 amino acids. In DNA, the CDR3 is TGTGCCAGCAGTGCCCGGGACTATAATTCACCCCTCCACTTT. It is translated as CASSARDYNSPLHF.

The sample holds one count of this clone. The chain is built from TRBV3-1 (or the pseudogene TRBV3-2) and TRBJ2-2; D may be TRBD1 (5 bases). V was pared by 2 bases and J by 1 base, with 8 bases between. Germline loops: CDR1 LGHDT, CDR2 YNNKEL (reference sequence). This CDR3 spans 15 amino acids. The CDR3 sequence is CASSQLGQNTGELFF. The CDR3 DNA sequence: TGTGCCAGCAGCCAACTCGGACAGAACACCGGGGAGCTGTTTTTT.

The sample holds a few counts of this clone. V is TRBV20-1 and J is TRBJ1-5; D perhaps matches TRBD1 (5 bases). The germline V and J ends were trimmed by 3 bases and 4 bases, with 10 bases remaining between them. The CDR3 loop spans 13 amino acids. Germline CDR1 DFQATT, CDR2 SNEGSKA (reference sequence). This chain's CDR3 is CSASPGGNQPQHF. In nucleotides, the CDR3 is TGCAGTGCTAGTCCTGGGGGGAATCAGCCCCAGCATTTT.

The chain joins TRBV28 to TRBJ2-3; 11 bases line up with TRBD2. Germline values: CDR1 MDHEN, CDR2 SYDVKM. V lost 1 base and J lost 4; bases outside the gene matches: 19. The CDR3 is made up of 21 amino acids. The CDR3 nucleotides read TGTGCCAGCAGTTTATCAGGCCCTTGGGTAGCGGGAGGGGGAGGTTCAGATACGCAGTATTTT. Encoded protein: CASSLSGPWVAGGGGSDTQYF.

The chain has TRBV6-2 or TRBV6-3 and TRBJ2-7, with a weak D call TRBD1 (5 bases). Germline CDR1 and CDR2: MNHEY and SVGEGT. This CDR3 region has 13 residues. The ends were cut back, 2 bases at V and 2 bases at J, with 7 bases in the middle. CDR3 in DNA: TGTGCCAGCAGTTACGGACAAACCTACGAGCAGTACTTC. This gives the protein CASSYGQTYEQYF.

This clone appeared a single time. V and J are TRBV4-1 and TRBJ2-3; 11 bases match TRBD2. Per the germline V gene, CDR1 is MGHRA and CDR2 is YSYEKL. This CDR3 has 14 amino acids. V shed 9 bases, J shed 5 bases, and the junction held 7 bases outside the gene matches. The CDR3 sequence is CASSLAGGIDTQYF. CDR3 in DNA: TGCGCCAGTTCTCTAGCGGGAGGTATAGATACGCAGTATTTT.

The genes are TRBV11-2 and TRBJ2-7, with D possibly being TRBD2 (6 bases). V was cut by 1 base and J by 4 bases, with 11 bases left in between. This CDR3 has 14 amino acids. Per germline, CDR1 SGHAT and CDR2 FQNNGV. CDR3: CASSLGREGYEQYF. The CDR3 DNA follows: TGTGCCAGCAGCTTAGGGCGGGAAGGGTACGAGCAGTACTTC.

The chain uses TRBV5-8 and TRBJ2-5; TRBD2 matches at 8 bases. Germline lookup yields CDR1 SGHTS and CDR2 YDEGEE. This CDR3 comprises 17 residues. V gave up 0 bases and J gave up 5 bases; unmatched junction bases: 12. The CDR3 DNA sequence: TGTGCCAGCAGCTTGGCCGTCGGGGGGGGCCGAGGGGAGACCCAGTACTTC. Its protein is CASSLAVGGGRGETQYF.

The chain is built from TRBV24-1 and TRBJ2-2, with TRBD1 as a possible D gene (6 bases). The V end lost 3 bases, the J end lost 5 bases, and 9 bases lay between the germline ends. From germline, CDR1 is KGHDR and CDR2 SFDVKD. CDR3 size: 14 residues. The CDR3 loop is CATSDTGWTGELFF. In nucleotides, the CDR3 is TGTGCCACCAGTGATACAGGGTGGACCGGGGAGCTGTTTTTT.

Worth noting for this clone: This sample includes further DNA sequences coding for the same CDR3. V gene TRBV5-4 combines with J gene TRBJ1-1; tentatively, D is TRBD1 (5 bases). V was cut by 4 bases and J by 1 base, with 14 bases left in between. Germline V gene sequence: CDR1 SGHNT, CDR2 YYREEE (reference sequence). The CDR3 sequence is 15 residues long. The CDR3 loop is CASSPHPGQNTEAFF. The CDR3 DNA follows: TGTGCCAGCAGCCCCCATCCAGGACAGAACACTGAAGCTTTCTTT.

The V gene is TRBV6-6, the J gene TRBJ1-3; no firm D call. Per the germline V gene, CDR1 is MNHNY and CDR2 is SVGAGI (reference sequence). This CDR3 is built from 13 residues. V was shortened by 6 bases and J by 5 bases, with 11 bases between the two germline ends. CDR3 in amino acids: CASRPGGRNTIYF. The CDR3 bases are TGTGCCAGCAGGCCTGGTGGGCGAAACACCATATATTTT.

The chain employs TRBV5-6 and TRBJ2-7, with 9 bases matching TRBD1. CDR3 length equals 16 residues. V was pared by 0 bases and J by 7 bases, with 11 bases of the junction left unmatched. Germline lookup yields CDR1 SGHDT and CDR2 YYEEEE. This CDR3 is CASSLAVSGQGGEQYF. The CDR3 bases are TGTGCCAGCAGCTTGGCCGTTTCGGGACAGGGCGGAGAGCAGTACTTC.

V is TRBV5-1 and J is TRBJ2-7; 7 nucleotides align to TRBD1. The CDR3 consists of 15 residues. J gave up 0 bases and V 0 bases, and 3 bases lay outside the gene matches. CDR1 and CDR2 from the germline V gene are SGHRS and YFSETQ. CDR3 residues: CASSLGQGNSYEQYF. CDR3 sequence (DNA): TGCGCCAGCAGCTTGGGACAGGGAAACTCCTACGAGCAGTACTTC.

CDR3 protein: CASSQDRNSGSRSTDTQYF. CDR3 in DNA: TGCGCCAGCAGCCAAGATCGGAATAGCGGGAGCCGAAGCACAGATACGCAGTATTTT. V usage is TRBV4-1 and J usage is TRBJ2-3; TRBD2 aligns across 9 bases. Losses at the gene ends were 0 bases for V and 0 bases for J; bases not matched to a gene: 10. Per germline, CDR1 MGHRA and CDR2 YSYEKL. This CDR3 spans 19 amino acids.

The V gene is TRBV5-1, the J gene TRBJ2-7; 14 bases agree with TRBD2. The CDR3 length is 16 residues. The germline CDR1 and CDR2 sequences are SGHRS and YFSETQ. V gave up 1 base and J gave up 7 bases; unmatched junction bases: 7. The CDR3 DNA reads TGCGCCAGCAGCTTGCGACTAGCGGGAGGGCCCGGGGAGCAGTACTTC. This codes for CASSLRLAGGPGEQYF.

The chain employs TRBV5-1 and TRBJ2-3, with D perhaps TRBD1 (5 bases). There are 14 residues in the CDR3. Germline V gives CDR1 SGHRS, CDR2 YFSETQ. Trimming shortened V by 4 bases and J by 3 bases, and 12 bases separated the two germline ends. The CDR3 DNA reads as TGCGCCAGCAGCACGGACACAGCTACAGATACGCAGTATTTT. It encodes CASSTDTATDTQYF.

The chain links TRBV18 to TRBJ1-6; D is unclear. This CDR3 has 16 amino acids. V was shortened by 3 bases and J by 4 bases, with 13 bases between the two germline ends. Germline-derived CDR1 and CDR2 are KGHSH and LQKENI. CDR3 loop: CASSPSPDIYNSPLHF. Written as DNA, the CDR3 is TGTGCCAGCTCACCCTCCCCAGACATTTATAATTCACCCCTCCACTTT. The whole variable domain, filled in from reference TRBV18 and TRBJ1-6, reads NAGVMQNPRHLVRRRGQEARLRCSPMKGHSHVYWYRQLPEEGLKFMVYLQKENIIDESGMPKERFSAEFPKEGPSILRIQQVVRGDSAAYFCASSPSPDIYNSPLHFGNGTRLTVT.

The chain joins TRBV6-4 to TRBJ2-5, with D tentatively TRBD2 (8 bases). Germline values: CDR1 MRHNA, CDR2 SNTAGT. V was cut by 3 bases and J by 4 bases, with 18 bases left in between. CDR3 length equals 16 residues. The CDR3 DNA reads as TGTGCCAGCAGTGAATCGGGAGGGAGGGGGCGAGAGACCCAGTACTTC. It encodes CASSESGGRGRETQYF.

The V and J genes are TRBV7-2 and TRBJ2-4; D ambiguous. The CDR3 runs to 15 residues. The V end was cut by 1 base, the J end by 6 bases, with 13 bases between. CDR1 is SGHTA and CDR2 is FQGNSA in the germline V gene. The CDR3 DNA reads TGTGCCAGCAGCTTAGGAATGCCCGGGTTAAACATTCAGTACTTC. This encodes CASSLGMPGLNIQYF.

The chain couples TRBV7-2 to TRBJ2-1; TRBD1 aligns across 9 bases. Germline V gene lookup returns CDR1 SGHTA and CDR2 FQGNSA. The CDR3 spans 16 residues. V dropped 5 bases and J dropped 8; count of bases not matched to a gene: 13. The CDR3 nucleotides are TGTGCCAGCAGCCAACAGGGGGCGCTTGTTATCGATGAGCAGTTCTTC. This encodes CASSQQGALVIDEQFF.

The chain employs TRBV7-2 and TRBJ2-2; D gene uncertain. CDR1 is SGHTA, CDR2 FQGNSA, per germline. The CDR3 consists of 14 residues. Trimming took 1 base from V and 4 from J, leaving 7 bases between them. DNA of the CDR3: TGTGCCAGCAGCTTAGACGGCGGCACCGGGGAGCTGTTTTTT. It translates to CASSLDGGTGELFF.

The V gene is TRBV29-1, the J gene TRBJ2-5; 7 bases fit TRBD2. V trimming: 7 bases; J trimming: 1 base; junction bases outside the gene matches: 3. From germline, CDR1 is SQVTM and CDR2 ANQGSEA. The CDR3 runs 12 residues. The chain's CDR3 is CSGGRAQETQYF. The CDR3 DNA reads TGCAGCGGGGGGAGGGCCCAAGAGACCCAGTACTTC.

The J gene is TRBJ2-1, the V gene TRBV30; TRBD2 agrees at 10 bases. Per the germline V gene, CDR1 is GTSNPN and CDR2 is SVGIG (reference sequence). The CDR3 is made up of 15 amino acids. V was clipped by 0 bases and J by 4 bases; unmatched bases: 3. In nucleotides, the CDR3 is TGTGCCTGGAGTGTAGGGACTAGCGAATACAATGAGCAGTTCTTC. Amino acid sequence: CAWSVGTSEYNEQFF.

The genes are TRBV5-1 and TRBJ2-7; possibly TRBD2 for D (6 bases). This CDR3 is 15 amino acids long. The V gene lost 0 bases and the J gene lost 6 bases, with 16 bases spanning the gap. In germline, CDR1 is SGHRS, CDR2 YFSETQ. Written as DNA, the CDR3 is TGCGCCAGCAGCTTGGAGGGACTTCCTCCTGCCGAGCAGTACTTC. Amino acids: CASSLEGLPPAEQYF. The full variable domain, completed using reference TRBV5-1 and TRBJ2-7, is KAGVTQTPRYLIKTRGQQVTLSCSPISGHRSVSWYQQTPGQGLQFLFEYFSETQRNKGNFPGRFSGRQFSNSRSEMNVSTLELGDSALYLCASSLEGLPPAEQYFGPGTRLTVT.

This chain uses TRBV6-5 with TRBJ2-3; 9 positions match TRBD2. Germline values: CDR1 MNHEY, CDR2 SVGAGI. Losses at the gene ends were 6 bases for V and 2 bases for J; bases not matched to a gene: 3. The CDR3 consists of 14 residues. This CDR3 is CASSSGGNTDTQYF. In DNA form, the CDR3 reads TGTGCCAGCAGCAGCGGGGGGAACACAGATACGCAGTATTTT.

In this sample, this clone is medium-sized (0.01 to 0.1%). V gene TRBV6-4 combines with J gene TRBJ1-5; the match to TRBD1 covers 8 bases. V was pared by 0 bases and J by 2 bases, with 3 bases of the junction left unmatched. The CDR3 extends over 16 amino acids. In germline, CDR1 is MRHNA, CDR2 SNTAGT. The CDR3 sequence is CASSDSDRVGNQPQHF. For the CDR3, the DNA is TGTGCCAGCAGTGACTCGGACAGGGTGGGCAATCAGCCCCAGCATTTT.

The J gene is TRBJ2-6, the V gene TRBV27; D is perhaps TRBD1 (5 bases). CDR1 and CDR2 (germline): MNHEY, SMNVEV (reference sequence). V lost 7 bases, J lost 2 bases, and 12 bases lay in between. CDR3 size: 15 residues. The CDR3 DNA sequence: TGTGCCAGCACCCAAAGCAGGGCTGGGGCCAACGTCCTGACTTTC. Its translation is CASTQSRAGANVLTF.

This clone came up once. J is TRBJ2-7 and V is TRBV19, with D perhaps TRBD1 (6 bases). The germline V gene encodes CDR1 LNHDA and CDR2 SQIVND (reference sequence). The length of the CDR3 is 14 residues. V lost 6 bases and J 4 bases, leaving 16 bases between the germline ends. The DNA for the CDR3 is TGTGCCAGTAGCCTAAACAGGGTACCTTACGAGCAGTACTTC. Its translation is CASSLNRVPYEQYF.

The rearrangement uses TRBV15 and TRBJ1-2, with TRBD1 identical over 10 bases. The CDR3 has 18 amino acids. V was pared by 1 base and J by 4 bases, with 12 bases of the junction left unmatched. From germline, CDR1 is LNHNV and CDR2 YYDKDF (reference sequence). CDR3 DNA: TGTGCCACCAGCAGAGGAGGGACAGGGGCCGTTGGTGGCTATGGCTACACCTTC. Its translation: CATSRGGTGAVGGYGYTF.

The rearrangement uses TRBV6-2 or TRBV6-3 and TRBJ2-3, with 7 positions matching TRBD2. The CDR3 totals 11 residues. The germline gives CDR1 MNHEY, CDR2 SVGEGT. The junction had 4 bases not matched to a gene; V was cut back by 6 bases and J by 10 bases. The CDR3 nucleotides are TGTGCCAGCAGGTACAGCGGGGCGCAGTATTTT. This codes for CASRYSGAQYF.